The 10 T cell receptor beta chains listed next were all sequenced from one sample in a study of molecular identifiers for immune sequencing clone quantification. Using its own MiXCR run on the PCR reads, TCRdb lists one record per CDR3 protein. The sample contains just under 65,000 distinct CDR3 sequences, 15% to 20% of which appear only once. Sequenced material: naive CD8+ T cells from blood, with Jurkat cell RNA spiked in. Noted subset: FACS-sorted CD8+CD4-CCR7+CD45RA+ naive T cells. The receptors were sampled from a human donor in good health. Some libraries in this study had Jurkat cell RNA spiked in.

This clonotype was seen at least ten times. This chain uses TRBV7-9 with TRBJ2-7, with TRBD1 matching over 11 bases. Trimming removed 5 bases from V and 5 bases from J; junction bases left unmatched: 8. The germline gives CDR1 SEHNR, CDR2 FQNEAQ (reference sequence). The CDR3 length is 15 residues. The CDR3 DNA follows: TGTGCCAGCAGCACGGGACAGGGGGTCCTTGACGAGCAGTACTTC. Encoded protein: CASSTGQGVLDEQYF.

This clonotype has just a few counts. A much larger clonotype is one base distant, so this may be a read error. The chain recombines TRBV19 with TRBJ2-1, with a weak D call TRBD1 (6 bases). Germline V gene data show CDR1 as LNHDA and CDR2 as SQIVND (reference sequence). The V end was cut by 5 bases, the J end by 8 bases, with 13 bases between. The CDR3 is 13 residues long. CDR3 loop: CASSPQGPDEQFF. CDR3 DNA sequence: TGTGCCAGTAGTCCACAGGGTCCGGATGAGCAGTTCTTC. Based on the CDR3 plus reference TRBV19 and TRBJ2-1, the full variable domain is DGGITQSPKYLFRKEGQNVTLSCEQNLNHDAMYWYRQDPGQGLRLIYYSQIVNDFQKGDIAEGYSVSREKKESFPLTVTSAQKNPTAFYLCASSPQGPDEQFFGPGTRLTVL.

The rearrangement uses TRBV27 and TRBJ1-1; 7 nucleotides align to TRBD1. V was pared by 11 bases and J by 8 bases, with 8 bases of the junction left unmatched. The CDR3 spans 11 residues. The germline V gene has CDR1 MNHEY and CDR2 SMNVEV (reference sequence). The CDR3 bases are TGTGCCGGCACCTGGGGACAGGAAGCTTTCTTT. This codes for CAGTWGQEAFF.

Comment on this clonotype: This may come from a read error, since a much larger clone is one base off. J is TRBJ2-5 and V is TRBV5-1; TRBD1 aligns across 8 bases. J was trimmed by 9 bases and V by 0 bases; bases with no gene match: 16. The CDR3 contains 17 residues. Germline V CDR1 and CDR2: SGHRS, YFSETQ. The CDR3 here is CASSLALSGQDLKAQYF. CDR3 nucleotide sequence: TGCGCCAGCAGCTTGGCCCTATCGGGACAGGACTTAAAGGCCCAGTACTTC.

This clonotype was detected once. V usage is TRBV5-6 and J usage is TRBJ2-2; the D is unclear. CDR1 SGHDT and CDR2 YYEEEE come from the germline V gene. The CDR3 has 13 residues. V lost 1 base to trimming and J lost 5 bases, with 6 bases between them. The chain's CDR3 is CASSLWGTGELFF. The CDR3 DNA sequence: TGTGCCAGCAGCTTGTGGGGTACCGGGGAGCTGTTTTTT. The entire variable domain, with the rest obtained from reference TRBV5-6 and TRBJ2-2, is as follows: DAGVTQSPTHLIKTRGQQVTLRCSPKSGHDTVSWYQQALGQGPQFIFQYYEEEERQRGNFPDRFSGHQFPNYSSELNVNALLLGDSALYLCASSLWGTGELFFGEGSRLTVL.

This clonotype was counted ten times or more. The chain carries TRBV20-1 and TRBJ2-7; D gene uncertain. V shed 0 bases and J shed 0 bases, with 12 bases lying between them. Germline values: CDR1 DFQATT, CDR2 SNEGSKA (reference sequence). This CDR3 spans 15 amino acids. The CDR3 is CSARDPTGVSYEQYF. The CDR3 coding sequence is TGCAGTGCTAGAGATCCGACTGGTGTCTCCTACGAGCAGTACTTC.

This clonotype was seen ten or more times. This chain links TRBV7-9 with TRBJ1-4, with no clear D. The V gene lost 5 bases and the J gene lost 5 bases, with 9 bases spanning the gap. The CDR3 totals 13 residues. Germline values: CDR1 SEHNR, CDR2 FQNEAQ (reference sequence). The CDR3, as DNA: TGTGCCAGCAGCGCGGGAACCAATGAAAAACTGTTTTTT. Amino acids: CASSAGTNEKLFF.

In its sample, this clonotype was seen many times. A read error may account for a junction end that differs from germline. The J gene is TRBJ2-7, the V gene TRBV29-1, with D perhaps matching TRBD2 (5 bases). The germline CDR1 and CDR2 sequences are SQVTM and ANQGSEA. This CDR3 comprises 14 residues. In DNA, the CDR3 is TGCAGCGTGGAAGTGGAGAGCGGCGTCTACGAGCAGTACTTC. Protein sequence: CSVEVESGVYEQYF.

This clonotype has ten or more counts. The chain has TRBV11-1 and TRBJ1-2, with TRBD1 matching 9 bases. The germline gives CDR1 SGHAT, CDR2 FQDESV (reference sequence). This CDR3 is 14 amino acids long. The ends lost 5 bases at V and 3 bases at J; junction bases unmatched: 4. CDR3 amino acids: CASSPWTGDYGYTF. CDR3 nucleotide sequence: TGTGCCAGCAGCCCATGGACAGGGGACTATGGCTACACCTTC.

The V and J genes are TRBV10-2 and TRBJ2-7; no reliable D call. This CDR3 region has 13 residues. V was trimmed by 4 bases and J by 3 bases, leaving 10 bases between them. Germline CDR1 WSHSY, CDR2 SAAADI. This CDR3 is CASSVYGYYEQYF. In DNA form, the CDR3 reads TGCGCCAGCAGTGTGTACGGGTACTACGAGCAGTACTTC.